This TCR beta chain was identified in a study of identical twins. The study's findings and limits: Analyses of zero insertions could be partly confounded by invariant MAIT and iNKT cells. Low generation-probability sequences were in excess among twin-shared out-of-frame alpha sequences. Weaker excess sharing between twins was seen in beta out-of-frame sequences.

Only healthy Caucasians were enrolled as donors. This clonotype was picked up a small number of times. Its cognate antigen is unknown. TCRdb re-analysed the 5' RACE reads in MiXCR, keeping a single row per CDR3 protein. The sample shows about 890,000 distinct CDR3 sequences, approximately 13% of them seen only once. These sequences were also reported in another study, on yellow fever vaccine responses in identical twins.

The sequenced sample was PBMCs. This receptor was taken from a woman aged 18-30 years in good health.

CDR3 nucleotides: TGTGCCAGCAGATTGACAGGGAGGGGGACCCAGTACTTC. It encodes CASRLTGRGTQYF. This chain uses TRBV12-3 or TRBV12-4 with TRBJ2-5; D tentatively fits TRBD1 or TRBD2 (7 bases each). The CDR3 has 13 amino acids. V was shortened by 6 bases and J by 7 bases, with 15 bases between the two germline ends.